Listed below are T cell receptor beta chains from one sample, sequenced in a study of cytomegalovirus exposure and HLA in healthy donors. The protocol was immunoSEQ multiplex PCR, while the TCRdb copy is restricted to in-frame clones and leaves out a portion. The sample includes over 110,000 clones, 65% to 80% seen only once; the top ten take roughly 1.3%. Sequenced sample: PBMCs. Receptors originate from a male donor in good health and CMV-seropositive. CDR3s include the opening cysteine and the closing phenylalanine or tryptophan. The order of the fields is V gene, clone size, D gene, J gene, CDR3 DNA, CDR3 protein. D genes are given only for firm matches. Clone size is given for some rows only: seen once, a few or many times, or a class if the clone is expanded.

TRBV9	.	TRBD2	TRBJ2-4	TGTGCCAGCAGCGTAGGAGCGGGAAGGGAGGTGGACAAAAACATTCAGTACTTC	CASSVGAGREVDKNIQYF
TRBV7-3	.	.	TRBJ2-2	TGTGCCAGCAGCTCACAACCCAACACCGGGGAGCTGTTTTTT	CASSSQPNTGELFF
TRBV4-2	.	TRBD2	TRBJ2-1	TGTGCCAGCAGCCAAGATCGGCTAGCGGAGTACAATGAGCAGTTCTTC	CASSQDRLAEYNEQFF
TRBV5-1	.	.	TRBJ2-5	TGCGCCAGCAGCTTGGTGTCGGACCAAGAGACCCAGTACTTC	CASSLVSDQETQYF
TRBV7-7	.	.	TRBJ2-2	TGTGCTAGCAGCTTAAGCAGGGACACCGGGGAGCTGTTTTTT	CASSLSRDTGELFF
TRBV7-6	.	.	TRBJ1-3	TGTGCCAGCAGCTTAGGGACGTCCGGGGGGGACACCATATATTTT	CASSLGTSGGDTIYF
TRBV2	.	.	TRBJ2-2	TGTGCCAGCAGTGTGACTGGGTGGACCGGGGAGCTGTTTTTT	CASSVTGWTGELFF
TRBV7-3	.	.	TRBJ2-1	TGTGCCAGCAGCTTCCAGCGCGGTGAGCAGTTCTTC	CASSFQRGEQFF
TRBV5-1	.	.	TRBJ2-1	TGCGCCAGCAGCCAGCCGGGCTCCTACAATGAGCAGTTCTTC	CASSQPGSYNEQFF
TRBV11-2	.	TRBD1	TRBJ1-1	TGTGCCAGCAGCTTATTTTTAAGGCGGGACAGGGGAGGGACTGAAGCTTTCTTT	CASSLFLRRDRGGTEAFF
TRBV5-1	.	.	TRBJ2-7	TGCGCCAGCAGCCAAGAAACAGGGCCGTTCTACGAGCAGTACTTC	CASSQETGPFYEQYF
TRBV7-6	.	.	TRBJ1-4	TGTGCCAGCAGCTCGAGGACAGCAACTAATGAAAAACTGTTTTTT	CASSSRTATNEKLFF
TRBV9	.	.	TRBJ2-2	TGTGCCAGCAGCGTAGCACGTACTAGCCCTGAACTCACCGGGGAGCTGTTTTTT	CASSVARTSPELTGELFF
TRBV18	.	TRBD2	TRBJ2-1	TGTGCCAGCTCATCCGGGACTAGCGGCTACAATGAGCAGTTCTTC	CASSSGTSGYNEQFF
TRBV6-5	.	.	TRBJ2-5	TGTGCCAGCAGTTACTCGAGTGGTATGGAGACCCAGTACTTC	CASSYSSGMETQYF
TRBV5-4	.	.	TRBJ1-1	TGTGCCAGCAGCCCCCGAGCGGGGCTGAACACTGAAGCTTTCTTT	CASSPRAGLNTEAFF
TRBV29-1	.	.	TRBJ2-1	TGCAGCGTTTCGGGGGCGGGAGACACCTACAATGAGCAGTTCTTC	CSVSGAGDTYNEQFF
TRBV12-5	.	.	TRBJ2-5	TGTGCTAGTGGTTCCGGGATCGGGCGAACCCAGTACTTC	CASGSGIGRTQYF
TRBV7-2	.	.	TRBJ2-6	TGTGCCAGCAGCCCCGGTGGCTCTGGGGCCAACGTCCTGACTTTC	CASSPGGSGANVLTF
TRBV5-6	.	TRBD1	TRBJ1-4	TGTGCCAGCAGCTTAGGACAGGGGCCCTGGGAAAAACTGTTTTTT	CASSLGQGPWEKLFF
TRBV6-1	few	.	TRBJ2-7	TGTGCCAGCAGTGAAGGTAGCAGGGTTGAAGAGCAGTACTTC	CASSEGSRVEEQYF
TRBV7-8	.	TRBD2	TRBJ2-1	TGTGCCAGCAGCTTAGGAGGCGCGGGGGGCACCTACAATGAGCAGTTCTTC	CASSLGGAGGTYNEQFF
TRBV19	.	.	TRBJ1-4	TGTGCCAGTAGTATCGGCGGGAATAATGAAAAACTGTTTTTT	CASSIGGNNEKLFF
TRBV5-1	.	.	TRBJ2-7	TGCGCCAGCACCTTCGGGACAAGAGCCTACGAGCAGTACTTC	CASTFGTRAYEQYF
TRBV27	few	.	TRBJ2-5	TGTGCCAGCAGTTCCCGTCCGGTTTCGACAACAAGAGAGACCCAGTACTTC	CASSSRPVSTTRETQYF
TRBV5-5	.	TRBD2	TRBJ2-3	TGTGCCAGCAGCCGGTCGCTAGCGGACACAGATACGCAGTATTTT	CASSRSLADTDTQYF
TRBV28	.	.	TRBJ2-3	TGTGCCAGCAAAGCAACTGGCGGGGCATACCCCACAGATACGCAGTATTTT	CASKATGGAYPTDTQYF
TRBV27	.	.	TRBJ2-7	TGTGCCAGCAGCCTCCAAGGGGGATCCTACGAGCAGTACTTC	CASSLQGGSYEQYF
TRBV7-8	.	.	TRBJ1-2	TGTGCCAGCAGCCCGGGACATTATGGAGATGGCTACACCTTC	CASSPGHYGDGYTF
TRBV27	.	TRBD2	TRBJ2-1	TGTGCCAGCAGTTTCACGGGACTAGCGGTTGAGCAGTTCTTC	CASSFTGLAVEQFF
TRBV30	.	TRBD1	TRBJ2-5	TGTGCCTGGAGCGTGGGACAGGGTTTAGAGACCCAGTACTTC	CAWSVGQGLETQYF
TRBV5-6	few	.	TRBJ1-1	TGTGCCAGCAGCTTGGTTGGGGAGAGGAGCGCTTTCTTT	CASSLVGERSAFF
TRBV19	.	TRBD1	TRBJ1-4	TGTGCCAGTAGTAAGATCGGGGGACAGGTGTCAACTAATGAAAAACTGTTTTTT	CASSKIGGQVSTNEKLFF
TRBV6-5	.	.	TRBJ1-1	TGTGCCAGCAGAAACAGGGTTTCGGCGAACACTGAAGCTTTCTTT	CASRNRVSANTEAFF
TRBV2	.	.	TRBJ2-2	TGTGCCAGCATCAGACAGGAGGCGAACACCGGGGAGCTGTTTTTT	CASIRQEANTGELFF
TRBV7-9	.	TRBD2	TRBJ2-1	TGTGCCAGCAGTGGGACTAGCGGGAGACCCAATGAGCAGTTCTTC	CASSGTSGRPNEQFF
TRBV5-1	.	TRBD2	TRBJ2-2	TGCGCCAGCGGGTATAGCGGGATGGTAACCGGGGAGCTGTTTTTT	CASGYSGMVTGELFF
TRBV30	.	.	TRBJ2-7	TGTGCCTGGAGTGTTAGTTTGGTTGATAGTACGGTGCAGTACTTC	CAWSVSLVDSTVQYF
TRBV18	.	.	TRBJ2-7	TGTGCCAGCTCACCAGGGGCCTCCTACTCCTACGAGCAGTACTTC	CASSPGASYSYEQYF
TRBV19	.	.	TRBJ1-5	TGTGCCAGTAGTACAATTAGGGGCCCGCCTAATCAGCCCCAGCATTTT	CASSTIRGPPNQPQHF
TRBV7-9	.	TRBD1	TRBJ1-5	TGTGCCAGCAGCCTGGACAGGGGCCAGCCCCAGCATTTT	CASSLDRGQPQHF
TRBV5-6	few	TRBD1	TRBJ2-4	TGTGCCAGCAGCGTACCAGGGGGCGGTGAAAACATTCAGTACTTC	CASSVPGGGENIQYF
TRBV6-4	.	.	TRBJ2-3	TGTGCCAGCAGTGACTCCTCGAGTGGCACAGATACGCAGTATTTT	CASSDSSSGTDTQYF
TRBV7-7	.	TRBD1	TRBJ2-3	TGTGCTAGCAGCCCCGGGACAGGGTTGGCAGATACGCAGTATTTT	CASSPGTGLADTQYF
TRBV27	.	TRBD2	TRBJ2-7	TGTGCCAGCAGTTTTAAGGGAGGGGAGCAGTACTTC	CASSFKGGEQYF
TRBV6-1	.	TRBD2	TRBJ2-1	TGTGCCAGCAGTGAAGGGACTAGCGGATACAATGAGCAGTTCTTC	CASSEGTSGYNEQFF
TRBV2	once	.	TRBJ1-2	TGTGCCAGCAGGGACCAGGGGAACTATGGCTACACCTTC	CASRDQGNYGYTF
TRBV29-1	.	TRBD1	TRBJ1-1	TGCAGCGTTGAGGGGCAGGGGGGAACTGAAGCTTTCTTT	CSVEGQGGTEAFF
TRBV30	.	TRBD2	TRBJ2-7	TGTGCCTGGAGTGGAGCCGGGACTAGCGGGTACGAGCAGTACTTC	CAWSGAGTSGYEQYF
TRBV19	.	TRBD1	TRBJ2-7	TGTGCCAGTAGTATTGCGGCAGGGGGCGAATACGAGCAGTACTTC	CASSIAAGGEYEQYF
TRBV19	.	.	TRBJ2-3	TGTGCCAGTAGTCCTGCGGGGTCTAGCACAGATACGCAGTATTTT	CASSPAGSSTDTQYF
TRBV10-1	.	.	TRBJ2-1	TGCGCCAGCAGTGAGTCGCGACACCACAATGAGCAGTTCTTC	CASSESRHHNEQFF
TRBV27	few	TRBD1	TRBJ2-5	TGTGCCAGCAGTTCGTTAACAGGGGCGTTGGAAGAGACCCAGTACTTC	CASSSLTGALEETQYF
TRBV27	.	.	TRBJ1-2	TGTGCCAGCAGTTCAGCATTCCCGGTCGGAGGGATTAACTATGGCTACACCTTC	CASSSAFPVGGINYGYTF
TRBV9	.	TRBD1	TRBJ1-2	TGTGCCAGCAGCCAAGAAGACAGGGGGTATGGCTACACCTTC	CASSQEDRGYGYTF